This T cell receptor (beta chain) was documented in a study of T cell responses to AZD1222 COVID-19 vaccine. Assay: immunoSEQ multiplex PCR; the TCRdb copy retains only in-frame clones and omits some. The sample lists about 180,000 clones, 90% occurring once. The CDR3 is 17 residues long. With 5 bases clipped from V and 0 bases from J, the junction kept 11 bases outside the gene matches. Germline V gives CDR1 SGHNT, CDR2 YENEEA. About this clone itself: As yet, its antigen is unknown.

Study conclusions and caveats: Seropositive status at baseline applied to only a handful of AZD1222 recipients. Spike-specific TCR breadth rose after two AZD1222 doses, and depth rose as well. Donors in the cohort were predominantly white British and more often female, and clonal diversity was possibly underestimated. All repertoire sampling was performed exclusively after the peak T cell response.

The chain uses TRBV11-3 and TRBJ2-3; TRBD1 aligns across 7 bases. Specimen: peripheral blood, collected on day 0 of AZD1222 vaccination. The source is an adult in good health. CDR3 region: CASSPWTGTDSTDTQYF. CDR3 coding DNA: TGTGCCAGCAGCCCTTGGACAGGAACGGATAGCACAGATACGCAGTATTTT.